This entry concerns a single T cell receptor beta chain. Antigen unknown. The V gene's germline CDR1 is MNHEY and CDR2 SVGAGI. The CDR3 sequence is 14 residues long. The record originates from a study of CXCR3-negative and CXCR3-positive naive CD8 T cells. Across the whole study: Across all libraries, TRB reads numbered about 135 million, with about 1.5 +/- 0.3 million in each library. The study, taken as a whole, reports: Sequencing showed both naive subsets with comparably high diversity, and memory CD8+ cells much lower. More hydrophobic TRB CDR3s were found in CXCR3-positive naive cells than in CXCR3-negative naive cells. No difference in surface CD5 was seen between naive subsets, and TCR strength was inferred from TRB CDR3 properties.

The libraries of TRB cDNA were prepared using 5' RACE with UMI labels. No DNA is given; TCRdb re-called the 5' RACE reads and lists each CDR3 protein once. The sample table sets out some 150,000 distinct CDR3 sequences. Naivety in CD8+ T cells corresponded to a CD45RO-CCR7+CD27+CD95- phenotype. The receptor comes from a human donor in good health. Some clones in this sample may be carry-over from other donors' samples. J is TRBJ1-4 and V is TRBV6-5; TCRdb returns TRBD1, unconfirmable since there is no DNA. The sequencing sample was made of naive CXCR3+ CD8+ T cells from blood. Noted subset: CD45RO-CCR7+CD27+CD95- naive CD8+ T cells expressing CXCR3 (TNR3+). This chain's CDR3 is CASSYLTGNEKLFF.